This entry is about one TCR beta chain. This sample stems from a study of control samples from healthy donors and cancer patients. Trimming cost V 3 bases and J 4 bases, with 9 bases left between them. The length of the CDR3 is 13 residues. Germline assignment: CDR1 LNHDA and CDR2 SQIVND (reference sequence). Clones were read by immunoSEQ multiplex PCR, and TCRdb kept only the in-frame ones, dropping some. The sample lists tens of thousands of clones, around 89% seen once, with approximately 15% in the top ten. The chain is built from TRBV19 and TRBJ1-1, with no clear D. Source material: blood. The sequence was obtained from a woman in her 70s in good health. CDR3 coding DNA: TGTGCCAGTAGTATTACCGACGGCACTGAAGCTTTCTTT. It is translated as CASSITDGTEAFF.